This entry features one T cell receptor (beta chain) sequence. What it binds is not known. One junction end does not reproduce the germline sequence, and a read error may be involved. The source of the sample is a study of T-cell reconstitution after alpha-beta-depleted transplantation in children. The CDR3 totals 17 residues. From germline, CDR1 is SGHKS and CDR2 YYEKEE (reference sequence). Study observations and caveats: Most T-cell counts and diversity one year after the transplant came from T cells that were newly produced. Reported findings indicate that, about two months after transplant, alpha-beta T cells came from several hundred expanded clones, which were derived from non-depleted graft cells.

Unique molecular identifiers were built into the TCRbeta library. TCRdb redid the calling of the PCR reads with MiXCR, one entry per CDR3 protein. The sample shows under 300,000 distinct CDR3 sequences, approximately 10% of them seen only once. Sequences were derived from peripheral blood, sampled 180 days after TCRalphabeta/CD19-depleted stem cell transplant. The origin of this receptor is a male patient aged 2-15 years who had a stem cell transplant for chronic granulomatous disease, so the T cells may come from the graft donor. The chain combines TRBV5-5 with TRBJ2-2; a possible D gene is TRBD2 (6 bases). CDR3 nucleotides: TGTGTCAGCAGCCCGGACGTTCGCGGGGCAAGCATCGGGGAGCTGTTTTTT. The encoded protein is CVSSPDVRGASIGELFF.